This TCR beta chain was documented in a study of cytomegalovirus exposure and HLA in healthy donors. A multiplex PCR was run with 60 Vbeta primers and 13 Jbeta primers. Profiling relied on immunoSEQ multiplex PCR, and the TCRdb table lists in-frame clones only, not all of them. The repertoire includes 86,000 or so clones, about four fifths of them detected once, and about 15% sits in the top ten. CDR3 length: 17 amino acids. The J segment lost 0 bases and the V segment lost 9 bases, leaving 11 bases of the junction unmatched. From germline, CDR1 is LNHDA and CDR2 SQIVND (reference sequence). The sequenced material came from PBMCs. This TCR came from a woman aged 40-49 years in good health and CMV-seropositive. V and J are TRBV19 and TRBJ2-2; TRBD1 aligns across 9 bases. The CDR3 DNA reads TGTGCCAGCCGGGACAGGGAAATTAGGGCGAACACCGGGGAGCTGTTTTTT. This encodes CASRDREIRANTGELFF.